The clone carrying this T cell receptor beta chain was detected only a few times. As handled by the study authors: The assay estimated nucleated cells by amplifying reference gene primers. Clones were sequenced by immunoSEQ multiplex PCR, and TCRdb holds only the in-frame ones, with some missing. Clone size and V and J calls were adopted from that table, with D and trimming inferred from the DNA. The sample yields about 140,000 clones, approximately 79% seen once. The data are from a study of blood T cell repertoires in COVID-19. Study-level information: Sources were T cells, B-cell-depleted T cells, or PBMCs; the material itself was cDNA or gDNA.

The sequence came from a man between 60 and 75 years old with acute or convalescent COVID-19. Sequenced material: peripheral blood.

CDR3 protein: CAWNTGTPGPYGYTF. In nucleotides, the CDR3 is TGTGCCTGGAACACCGGGACTCCGGGCCCCTATGGCTACACCTTC. J is TRBJ1-2 and V is TRBV30; possibly TRBD1 for D (5 bases). This CDR3 is 15 amino acids long. The germline CDR1 and CDR2 sequences are GTSNPN and SVGIG (reference sequence). Trimming stripped 4 bases from V and 4 bases from J, with 19 bases between.